The 3 T cell receptor beta chains below come from one sample, sequenced in a study of regulatory T cells in long-lasting Graves disease. Indicated time point: newly diagnosed GD, antithyroid drugs for less than 3 months. RNA isolated from PBMCs was used to make the TCR library. According to the study, TCR beta libraries were built with iRepertoire HTBI primers and CDR3-region Arm-PCR. TCRdb redid the calling of the multiplex PCR reads with MiXCR, one entry per CDR3 protein. The repertoire includes hundreds of thousands of distinct CDR3 sequences, about 17% of them detected once, and around 10% sits in the top ten. The same specimen was also included in a second study, on T cells in Graves' hyperthyroidism and ophthalmopathy.

The specimen was peripheral blood mononuclear cells (PBMCs), collected at new diagnosis, from a patient treated with antithyroid drugs. These receptors all stem from a woman in her twenties or thirties with Graves disease.

For this clonotype: A much larger clone sits a single nucleotide away, making a read error possible. The chain carries TRBV7-2 and TRBJ2-7; D call uncertain. Trimming left V 5 bases short and J 7 bases short, with 12 bases between. Per the germline V gene, CDR1 is SGHTA and CDR2 is FQGNSA. The CDR3 length is 12 residues. The DNA of the CDR3 is TGTGCCAGCAGCCCACAGCAAGGTGAGCAGTACTTC. It translates to CASSPQQGEQYF.

This clonotype has only a few counts. V is TRBV19 and J is TRBJ2-3; 12 nucleotides line up with TRBD2. The germline V gene encodes CDR1 LNHDA and CDR2 SQIVND (reference sequence). Trimming removed 8 bases from V and 1 base from J; junction bases left unmatched: 19. There are 20 residues in the CDR3. The CDR3 loop reads CASGKGLAGLYRGGTDTQYF. The DNA for the CDR3 is TGTGCCAGTGGAAAAGGACTAGCGGGACTTTACCGGGGGGGCACAGATACGCAGTATTTT.

This clonotype was seen many times. The V and J genes are TRBV20-1 and TRBJ2-3; 11 bases fit TRBD2. Germline loops: CDR1 DFQATT, CDR2 SNEGSKA (reference sequence). This CDR3 contains 18 residues. Germline trimming cut 6 bases from V and 6 bases from J; bases unmatched to any gene: 20. The CDR3 region is CSAPRARPSGRTLDTQYF. Written as DNA, the CDR3 is TGCAGTGCCCCCCGGGCCCGTCCTAGCGGGAGGACGTTGGATACGCAGTATTTT.